Detailed here is one TCR beta chain. What it binds is unknown. This record comes from a study of Ad26.COV2.S vaccination and SARS-CoV-2 variants. Study background: In the study, Ad26.COV2.S was injected intramuscularly once, or twice 56 days apart. Notes on the study in general: Reported findings describe substantial breadth in spike-specific CD8+ and CD4+ T cell responses following vaccination. From the TCR breadth and depth analyses, total T cell responses may have been underestimated.

Profiling relied on immunoSEQ multiplex PCR, and the TCRdb table lists in-frame clones only, not all of them. The sample lists roughly 680,000 clones; around 92% were seen once. Trimming took 3 bases from V and 0 from J, leaving 10 bases between them. Germline lookup yields CDR1 KGHSH and CDR2 LQKENI. The CDR3 spans 15 residues. The treatment was: some 20 received Ad26.COV2.S at low or high dose, single or two shots; 5 received placebo; per-sample allocation not given. After the first vaccine or placebo injection, samples were drawn on day 63. An Ad26 vector expressing Wuhan-strain SARS-CoV-2 spike served as the vaccine.

This sequence was found in a person between 18 and 65 years old who received the Ad26.COV2.S COVID-19 vaccine or a placebo. This sample comprised peripheral blood, obtained in a trial of Ad26.COV2.S vaccine versus placebo. The rearrangement links TRBV18 to TRBJ2-3; D is uncertain. The CDR3 loop reads CASSPLLASTDTQYF. The CDR3 DNA reads TGTGCCAGCTCACCGTTACTTGCTAGCACAGATACGCAGTATTTT. The whole variable domain, remainder taken from reference TRBV18 and TRBJ2-3, is NAGVMQNPRHLVRRRGQEARLRCSPMKGHSHVYWYRQLPEEGLKFMVYLQKENIIDESGMPKERFSAEFPKEGPSILRIQQVVRGDSAAYFCASSPLLASTDTQYFGPGTRLTVL.